What follows are 5 T cell receptor beta chains derived from one specimen sequenced in a study of T cell responses to AZD1222 COVID-19 vaccine. Profiling relied on immunoSEQ multiplex PCR, and the TCRdb table lists in-frame clones only, not all of them. The data contain 250,000 to 300,000 clones, 94% of them singletons. Sample: peripheral blood, taken 28 days after the second AZD1222 dose. The receptors originated from an adult who received the AZD1222 COVID-19 vaccine.

The genes are TRBV13 and TRBJ2-5, with D possibly TRBD2 on 9 matching bases. V was shortened by 5 bases and J by 9 bases, with 22 bases between the two germline ends. Germline V CDR1 and CDR2: PRHDT, FYEKMQ (reference sequence). The CDR3 has 15 amino acids. As DNA, the CDR3 is TGTGCCAGCAGCCCCCAGGGGGCGGGGGGGGCGGCCCAGTACTTC. Amino acids: CASSPQGAGGAAQYF.

The chain joins TRBV5-1 to TRBJ2-1, with 11 bases fitting TRBD2. This CDR3 has 16 amino acids. The trim removed 3 bases at V and 6 bases at J, leaving 8 bases unmatched. The germline CDR1 and CDR2 sequences are SGHRS and YFSETQ. The CDR3, as DNA: TGCGCCAGCAGCTCATTAGCGGGGGGGCCTAGCAATGAGCAGTTCTTC. Protein product: CASSSLAGGPSNEQFF.

In nucleotides, the CDR3 is TGCGCCAGCAGCGTGACAGGGAACACTGAAGCTTTCTTT. Its protein product is CASSVTGNTEAFF. The chain carries TRBV5-1 and TRBJ1-1; the D gene is possibly TRBD1 (6 bases). The CDR3 runs to 13 residues. V lost 4 bases, J lost 1 base, and 8 bases lay in between. Germline V lookup: CDR1 SGHRS, CDR2 YFSETQ.

This sequence joins TRBV7-9 and TRBJ2-7; D not certain. Between the trimmed V and J ends, which lost 1 base and 1 base, there was a span of 8 bases. Germline CDR1 and CDR2: SEHNR and FQNEAQ (reference sequence). CDR3 length: 14 residues. The CDR3 here is CASSLGIGSYEQYF. DNA of the CDR3: TGTGCCAGCAGCTTAGGGATCGGGTCCTACGAGCAGTACTTC.

The chain uses TRBV7-2 and TRBJ2-3; D not certain. The CDR3 extends over 11 amino acids. Trimming took off 7 bases at V and 4 bases at J, with 6 bases between the two ends. Germline V lookup: CDR1 SGHTA, CDR2 FQGNSA. The CDR3 nucleotides read TGTGCCAGCACCGAGGCAGATACGCAGTATTTT. Residues: CASTEADTQYF.